This passage covers 28 T cell receptor beta chains from one sample sequenced in a study of early T cells in non-severe SARS-CoV-2 infection. One entry per CDR3 protein, called by TCRdb with MiXCR from the 5' RACE reads. The sample includes about 100,000 distinct CDR3 sequences, about an eighth seen only once; the top ten take less than 3.5%. The sample taken for sequencing was whole blood. All receptors derive from an adult who was a healthcare worker with PCR-confirmed SARS-CoV-2 infection or an uninfected control (not recorded which).

This clonotype turned up a few times. This chain joins TRBV18 and TRBJ2-7, with D maybe TRBD1 (6 bases). The length of the CDR3 is 15 residues. V was shortened by 5 bases and J by 8 bases, with 22 bases between the two germline ends. Germline V CDR1 and CDR2: KGHSH, LQKENI. CDR3 sequence: CASSSDTGFAGQQYF. The CDR3 bases are TGTGCCAGCTCATCCGATACAGGGTTCGCAGGCCAGCAGTACTTC.

This clonotype has ten or more counts. The chain combines TRBV5-4 with TRBJ2-5; TRBD2 aligns across 7 bases. The junction had 6 bases not matched to a gene; V was cut back by 0 bases and J by 4 bases. The CDR3 loop spans 15 amino acids. In germline, CDR1 is SGHNT, CDR2 YYREEE (reference sequence). CDR3 loop: CASSLAGGGRETQYF. DNA of the CDR3: TGTGCCAGCAGCTTGGCTGGGGGGGGTCGAGAGACCCAGTACTTC.

V and J are TRBV2 and TRBJ2-1; 9 bases agree with TRBD1. There are 15 residues in the CDR3. Losses at the gene ends were 4 bases for V and 5 bases for J; bases not matched to a gene: 6. Germline V gene lookup returns CDR1 SNHLY and CDR2 FYNNEI. CDR3 bases: TGTGCCAGCAGTGGGGGACAGGGCCTAGACAATGAGCAGTTCTTC. As protein: CASSGGQGLDNEQFF.

This clonotype was observed a few times. This sequence joins TRBV20-1 and TRBJ2-7; D may be TRBD1 (6 bases). CDR1 is DFQATT and CDR2 is SNEGSKA in the germline V gene (reference sequence). The V gene lost 6 bases and the J gene lost 6 bases, with 12 bases spanning the gap. CDR3 length: 11 residues. The CDR3 protein is CSAALGGEQYF. The CDR3 region has the DNA TGCAGTGCCGCCTTAGGGGGCGAGCAGTACTTC.

This clonotype was recorded at least ten times. The V call is TRBV10-3, the J call TRBJ2-5; TRBD1 is a possible D gene (5 bases). This CDR3 spans 13 amino acids. Trimming took 3 bases from V and 5 from J, leaving 10 bases between them. Germline V gene data show CDR1 as ENHRY and CDR2 as SYGVKD. The CDR3 spells CAISETGAETQYF. The CDR3, as DNA: TGTGCCATCAGTGAAACTGGGGCGGAGACCCAGTACTTC.

To note about this clonotype: Just one base apart from a much larger clone, this may be a read error. The rearrangement links TRBV12-2 to TRBJ2-7; the listed D gene, TRBD1, was not tested against the DNA. TRBV12-2 is termed a pseudogene. This CDR3 spans 18 amino acids. The CDR3 sequence: CASLLGLRDPVAGYEQYF. The CDR3, as DNA: TGTGCAAGTCTCTTAGGTCTCCGGGACCCTGTAGCGGGGTACGAGCAGTACTTC.

V is TRBV4-1 and J is TRBJ2-2; TRBD2 aligns across 7 bases. Germline V gene lookup returns CDR1 MGHRA and CDR2 YSYEKL. This CDR3 contains 18 residues. V lost 0 bases and J lost 6; bases outside the gene matches: 13. This CDR3 reads CASSQEPKWEGWSGELFF. CDR3 sequence (DNA): TGCGCCAGCAGCCAAGAGCCTAAGTGGGAGGGTTGGTCCGGGGAGCTGTTTTTT.

This clonotype has more than one count but fewer than ten. The rearrangement links TRBV24-1 to TRBJ2-1, with TRBD1 as a possible D gene (6 bases). CDR1 is KGHDR and CDR2 is SFDVKD in the germline V gene. Between the trimmed V and J ends, which lost 4 bases and 1 base, there was a span of 13 bases. The CDR3 covers 16 residues. The CDR3 DNA is TGTGCCACCAGTGAACGACAGGCTCCTTCCTACAATGAGCAGTTCTTC. The encoded protein is CATSERQAPSYNEQFF.

CDR3 sequence (DNA): TGCGCCACGAGGCAGGAGACCTTAGGGAGGTTATATTTT. It encodes CATRQETLGRLYF. The J gene is TRBJ1-3, the V gene TRBV5-1; D ambiguous. V dropped 9 bases and J dropped 14 bases, with 24 bases sitting between them. Germline V gives CDR1 SGHRS, CDR2 YFSETQ. This CDR3 contains 13 residues.

This clonotype was observed a few times. The V call is TRBV5-4, the J call TRBJ2-2, with 15 positions matching TRBD2. The V and J ends lost 4 bases and 5 bases, in that order; junction bases with no gene match: 3. The CDR3 runs 16 residues. From germline, CDR1 is SGHNT and CDR2 YYREEE (reference sequence). CDR3 DNA sequence: TGTGCCAGCAGCACTGGGACTAGCGGGGGGACCGGGGAGCTGTTTTTT. This translates into CASSTGTSGGTGELFF.

This clonotype occurred many times. The V gene is TRBV5-4, the J gene TRBJ2-1, with 9 bases lining up with TRBD2. The CDR3 is 16 amino acids. With V trimmed by 0 bases and J by 4 bases, 5 bases remained unmatched. Germline V gene sequence: CDR1 SGHNT, CDR2 YYREEE (reference sequence). CDR3 in DNA: TGTGCCAGCAGCTTGGGTAGTAGCGGGGGTTACAATGAGCAGTTCTTC. This gives the protein CASSLGSSGGYNEQFF. The entire variable domain, with the rest obtained from reference TRBV5-4 and TRBJ2-1, is as follows: ETGVTQSPTHLIKTRGQQVTLRCSSQSGHNTVSWYQQALGQGPQFIFQYYREEENGRGNFPPRFSGLQFPNYSSELNVNALELDDSALYLCASSLGSSGGYNEQFFGPGTRLTVL.

The chain has TRBV29-1 and TRBJ1-1; D remains ambiguous. Germline CDR1 reads SQVTM; CDR2 reads ANQGSEA. V was cut by 8 bases and J by 4 bases, with 14 bases left in between. The CDR3 loop spans 12 amino acids. The CDR3 nucleotides are TGCAGCTCAAGCATGATAGGCACTGAAGCTTTCTTT. It translates to CSSSMIGTEAFF. Combining the CDR3 with reference TRBV29-1 and TRBJ1-1 gives the whole variable domain SAVISQKPSRDICQRGTSLTIQCQVDSQVTMMFWYRQQPGQSLTLIATANQGSEATYESGFVIDKFPISRPNLTFSTLTVSNMSPEDSSIYLCSSSMIGTEAFFGQGTRLTVV.

This clonotype was detected many times. The chain employs TRBV7-9 and TRBJ2-1, with D perhaps TRBD2 (5 bases). Trimming left V 5 bases short and J 2 bases short, with 13 bases between. Germline CDR1 SEHNR, CDR2 FQNEAQ (reference sequence). The CDR3 consists of 15 residues. CDR3 DNA: TGTGCCAGCAGCCTGCACTCGACTACCTACAATGAGCAGTTCTTC. It yields the protein CASSLHSTTYNEQFF.

This clonotype came up many times. The gene calls are TRBV20-1 and TRBJ2-5; 9 bases agree with TRBD2. Germline lookup yields CDR1 DFQATT and CDR2 SNEGSKA (reference sequence). With V trimmed by 3 bases and J by 9 bases, 14 bases remained unmatched. The CDR3 contains 15 residues. The CDR3 sequence is CSASNLAGSFAAQYF. CDR3 bases: TGCAGTGCTAGTAACCTAGCGGGGAGTTTTGCGGCCCAGTACTTC.

The chain combines TRBV12-3 or TRBV12-4 with TRBJ1-3, with D unclear. There are 15 residues in the CDR3. Trimming pared 6 bases from V and 0 bases from J, leaving 12 bases between. This CDR3 is CASSLKGGSGNTIYF. CDR3 nucleotides: TGTGCCAGCAGCCTCAAGGGCGGCTCTGGAAACACCATATATTTT.

The gene calls are TRBV4-1 and TRBJ2-7, with TRBD1 identical over 11 bases. The germline gives CDR1 MGHRA, CDR2 YSYEKL. V dropped 0 bases and J dropped 7; count of bases not matched to a gene: 8. This CDR3 comprises 16 residues. CDR3 DNA: TGCGCCAGCAGCCAAGAAAGGGACAGGGGGTTTCGGGAGCAGTACTTC. Translating it yields CASSQERDRGFREQYF.

This sequence joins TRBV5-4 and TRBJ2-1; tentative D call: TRBD1 (5 bases). This CDR3 has 16 amino acids. Germline loops: CDR1 SGHNT, CDR2 YYREEE (reference sequence). Trimming removed 4 bases at V and 0 bases at J, with 14 bases between. The CDR3 DNA reads TGTGCCAGCAGCCAAGGGGCCCTGAGCTCCTACAATGAGCAGTTCTTC. Amino acids: CASSQGALSSYNEQFF.

This clonotype was seen only a few times. J is TRBJ2-1 and V is TRBV27, with D possibly being TRBD1 or TRBD2 (5 bases each). V lost 6 bases, J lost 3 bases, and 15 bases lay in between. The V gene's germline CDR1 is MNHEY and CDR2 SMNVEV (reference sequence). The CDR3 length is 15 residues. The CDR3 spells CASSRRDGFYNEQFF. CDR3 DNA: TGTGCCAGCAGCCGCCGGGACGGTTTCTACAATGAGCAGTTCTTC.

In this sample, this clonotype turned up a few times. The gene calls are TRBV18 and TRBJ2-3, with D perhaps matching TRBD2 (6 bases). The CDR3 runs 15 residues. Deletions cut 3 bases from V and 2 bases from J, with 12 bases between. Germline values: CDR1 KGHSH, CDR2 LQKENI. CDR3 bases: TGTGCCAGCTCACCCTATAGCGGCCCCACAGATACGCAGTATTTT. Its translation is CASSPYSGPTDTQYF.

This clonotype has more than one count but fewer than ten. The chain carries TRBV5-1 and TRBJ2-6; a weak D match, TRBD1 (5 bases). The germline CDR1 and CDR2 sequences are SGHRS and YFSETQ. This CDR3 has 17 amino acids. Between the trimmed V and J ends, which lost 2 bases and 3 bases, there was a span of 15 bases. CDR3 in DNA: TGCGCCAGCAGCTTATCCAGGGTGGCAGGTGGGGCCAACGTCCTGACTTTC. Its translation: CASSLSRVAGGANVLTF.

A few counts support this clonotype. The CDR3 protein is CAWSGDRGVYEQYF. The CDR3 nucleotides are TGTGCCTGGAGTGGGGATAGGGGAGTGTACGAGCAGTACTTC. The V call is TRBV30, the J call TRBJ2-7; the D gene could be TRBD1 or TRBD2 (5 bases each). V was cut by 1 base and J by 4 bases, with 14 bases left in between. CDR1 GTSNPN and CDR2 SVGIG come from the germline V gene (reference sequence). The CDR3 length is 14 residues.

This clonotype was seen once. The CDR3 DNA reads as TGTGCCAGCAGCCTCTTCAGGGGAGGAACTGAAGCTTTCTTT. This encodes CASSLFRGGTEAFF. V and J are TRBV14 and TRBJ1-1, with a weak D call TRBD1 (6 bases). Looked up from germline, CDR1 is SGHDN and CDR2 is FVKESK. Deletions cut 4 bases from V and 5 bases from J, with 14 bases between. This CDR3 comprises 14 residues.

This clonotype was counted ten times or more. The chain couples TRBV6-2 or TRBV6-3 to TRBJ2-1; 8 bases align to TRBD2. Germline V gives CDR1 MNHEY, CDR2 SVGEGT. This CDR3 has 16 amino acids. V dropped 7 bases and J dropped 4; count of bases not matched to a gene: 12. The DNA for the CDR3 is TGTGCCAGCACCATGGCCAGCGGGAGAAGGTACAATGAGCAGTTCTTC. Its protein product is CASTMASGRRYNEQFF.

The rearrangement uses TRBV2 and TRBJ1-5, with D uncertain. Germline V gene data show CDR1 as SNHLY and CDR2 as FYNNEI. The V and J ends lost 7 bases and 5 bases respectively, with 15 bases between them. CDR3 length: 14 residues. Here the CDR3 reads CASKAAVIHQPQHF. CDR3 nucleotide sequence: TGTGCCAGCAAGGCAGCGGTGATCCATCAGCCCCAGCATTTT.

The chain uses TRBV6-5 and TRBJ2-2; 9 bases match TRBD2. CDR3 length: 14 residues. Germline assignment: CDR1 MNHEY and CDR2 SVGAGI. The trim removed 8 bases at V and 5 bases at J, leaving 6 bases unmatched. The CDR3 nucleotides are TGTGCCAGCTCGGGACTAGCAGGGACCGGGGAGCTGTTTTTT. As protein: CASSGLAGTGELFF.

The V call is TRBV11-1, the J call TRBJ2-3; D is unclear. The CDR3 loop spans 13 amino acids. Germline lookup yields CDR1 SGHAT and CDR2 FQDESV (reference sequence). Trimming cost V 1 base and J 2 bases, with 4 bases left between them. The CDR3 nucleotides read TGTGCCAGCAGCTTAGAGTTCACAGATACGCAGTATTTT. Translated, it gives CASSLEFTDTQYF.

In this sample, this clonotype is medium-sized. The chain uses TRBV7-9 and TRBJ1-4, with 7 nucleotides matching TRBD1. CDR1 and CDR2 (germline): SEHNR, FQNEAQ (reference sequence). V was clipped by 5 bases and J by 7 bases; unmatched bases: 1. This CDR3 has 12 residues. Written as DNA, the CDR3 is TGTGCCAGCAGCCGGGACAGTGAAAAACTGTTTTTT. Translated, it gives CASSRDSEKLFF.

The rearrangement uses TRBV29-1 and TRBJ2-2; no clear D gene. Germline CDR1 is SQVTM and CDR2 is ANQGSEA. The CDR3 contains 13 residues. Trimming took 3 bases from V and 1 from J, leaving 6 bases between them. CDR3 loop: CSVESGNTGELFF. CDR3 DNA sequence: TGCAGCGTTGAGTCAGGGAACACCGGGGAGCTGTTTTTT.